The sequence of this TCR beta chain was determined in a study of Graves' ophthalmopathy and Graves' hyperthyroidism. Study-wide results and caveats: A model of 13 signatures distinguished ophthalmopathy from stable hyperthyroidism at 87.88% sensitivity and nearly 82% specificity. Among expanded thyroid clonotypes above 0.001 frequency, most also occurred in blood.

RNA transcripts were the source from which TCR beta CDR3 regions were amplified. HTBI primers were used in a first-round RT-PCR, which preceded a second-round multiplex PCR. Via MiXCR, TCRdb re-called the multiplex PCR reads, giving one row per CDR3 protein. The sample includes approximately 1.2 million distinct CDR3 sequences, about 36% seen only once; the top ten take 11%. This CDR3 is 14 amino acids long. V lost 1 base, J lost 0 bases, and 6 bases lay in between. CDR1 and CDR2 (germline): MNHNS, SASEGT. For this clonotype: What it recognizes is unknown.

The chain joins TRBV6-1 to TRBJ2-5; D is uncertain. Sequenced sample: peripheral blood or thyroid tissue (not recorded which). The receptor comes from an adult man with Graves' hyperthyroidism. CDR3 in DNA: TGTGCCAGCAGTGAAGGGCCCTACCAAGAGACCCAGTACTTC. It is translated as CASSEGPYQETQYF.